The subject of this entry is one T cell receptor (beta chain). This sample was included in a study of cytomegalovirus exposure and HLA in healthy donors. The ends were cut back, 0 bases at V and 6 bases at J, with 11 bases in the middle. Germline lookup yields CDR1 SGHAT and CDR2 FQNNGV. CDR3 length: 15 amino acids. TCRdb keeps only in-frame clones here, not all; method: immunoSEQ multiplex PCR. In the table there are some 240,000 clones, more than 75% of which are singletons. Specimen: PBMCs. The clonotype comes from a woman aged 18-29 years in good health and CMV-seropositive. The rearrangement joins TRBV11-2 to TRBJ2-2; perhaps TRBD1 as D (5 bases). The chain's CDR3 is CASSLDSRVPGELFF. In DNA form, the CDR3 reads TGTGCCAGCAGCTTAGATTCCAGGGTTCCCGGGGAGCTGTTTTTT. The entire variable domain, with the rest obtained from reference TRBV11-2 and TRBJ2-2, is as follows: EAGVAQSPRYKIIEKRQSVAFWCNPISGHATLYWYQQILGQGPKLLIQFQNNGVVDDSQLPKDRFSAERLKGVDSTLKIQPAKLEDSAVYLCASSLDSRVPGELFFGEGSRLTVL.